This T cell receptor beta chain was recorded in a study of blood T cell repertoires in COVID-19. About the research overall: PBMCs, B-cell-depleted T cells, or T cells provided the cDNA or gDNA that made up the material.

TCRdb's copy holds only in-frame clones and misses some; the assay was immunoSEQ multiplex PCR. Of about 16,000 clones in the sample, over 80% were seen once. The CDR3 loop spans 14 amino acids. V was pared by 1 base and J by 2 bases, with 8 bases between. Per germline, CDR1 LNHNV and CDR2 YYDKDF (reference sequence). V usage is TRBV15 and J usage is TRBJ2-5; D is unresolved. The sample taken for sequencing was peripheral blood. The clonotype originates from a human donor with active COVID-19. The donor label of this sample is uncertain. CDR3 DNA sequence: TGTGCCACCAGCAGAGGGTACCAGCAAGAGACCCAGTACTTC. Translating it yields CATSRGYQQETQYF.